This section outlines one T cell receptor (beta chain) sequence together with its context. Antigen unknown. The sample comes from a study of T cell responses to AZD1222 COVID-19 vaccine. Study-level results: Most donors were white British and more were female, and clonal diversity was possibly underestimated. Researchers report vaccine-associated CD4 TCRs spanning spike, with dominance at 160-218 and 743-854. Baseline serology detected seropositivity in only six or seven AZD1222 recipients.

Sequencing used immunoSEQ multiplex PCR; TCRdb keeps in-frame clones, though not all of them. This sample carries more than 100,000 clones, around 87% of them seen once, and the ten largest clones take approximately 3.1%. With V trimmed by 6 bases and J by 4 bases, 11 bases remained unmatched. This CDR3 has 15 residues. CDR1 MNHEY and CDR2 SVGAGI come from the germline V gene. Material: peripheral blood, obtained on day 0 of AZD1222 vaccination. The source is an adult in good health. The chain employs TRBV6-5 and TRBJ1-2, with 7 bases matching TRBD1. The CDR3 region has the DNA TGTGCCAGCAGCCCACAGGGGTTTACGGTCTATGGCTACACCTTC. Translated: CASSPQGFTVYGYTF.